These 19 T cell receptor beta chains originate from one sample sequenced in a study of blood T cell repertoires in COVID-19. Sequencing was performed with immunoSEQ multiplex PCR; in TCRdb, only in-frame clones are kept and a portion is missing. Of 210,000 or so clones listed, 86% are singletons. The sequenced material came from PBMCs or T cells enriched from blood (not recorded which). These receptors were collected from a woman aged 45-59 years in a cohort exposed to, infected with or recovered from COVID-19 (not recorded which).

The CDR3 sequence: CASSGGTRSGELFF. CDR3 DNA sequence: TGCGCCAGCAGCGGGGGAACTAGGTCCGGGGAGCTGTTTTTT. This chain links TRBV10-1 with TRBJ2-2; possibly TRBD2 for D (6 bases). Trimming removed 6 bases from V and 6 bases from J, with 14 bases in between. Per the germline V gene, CDR1 is WNHNN and CDR2 is SYGVQD (reference sequence). This CDR3 is built from 14 residues.

CDR3 region: CASSLLGQGTAGELFF. The CDR3 region has the DNA TGCGCCAGCAGCTTGCTTGGGCAGGGGACGGCCGGGGAGCTGTTTTTT. The V call is TRBV5-1, the J call TRBJ2-2, with D possibly being TRBD1 (6 bases). The V and J ends lost 1 base and 6 bases respectively, with 16 bases between them. CDR3 size: 16 residues. Germline CDR1 reads SGHRS; CDR2 reads YFSETQ.

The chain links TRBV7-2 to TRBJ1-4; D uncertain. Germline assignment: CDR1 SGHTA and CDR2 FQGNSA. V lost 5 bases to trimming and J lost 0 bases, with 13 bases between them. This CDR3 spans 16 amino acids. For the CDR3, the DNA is TGTGCCAGCAGCCTCCGATGGGCTACAACTAATGAAAAACTGTTTTTT. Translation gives CASSLRWATTNEKLFF. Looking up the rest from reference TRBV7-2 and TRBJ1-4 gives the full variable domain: GAGVSQSPSNKVTEKGKDVELRCDPISGHTALYWYRQSLGQGLEFLIYFQGNSAPDKSGLPSDRFSAERTGGSVSTLTIQRTQQEDSAVYLCASSLRWATTNEKLFFGSGTQLSVL.

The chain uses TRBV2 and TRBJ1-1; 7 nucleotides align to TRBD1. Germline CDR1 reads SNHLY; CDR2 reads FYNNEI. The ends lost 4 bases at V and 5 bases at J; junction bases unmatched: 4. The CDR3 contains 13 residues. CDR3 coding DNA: TGTGCCAGCAGTGCACAGGGACAGACTGAAGCTTTCTTT. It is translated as CASSAQGQTEAFF.

The CDR3 DNA reads as TGTGCCAGTCAGGAAAAAACAGGGGTGAACACTGAAGCTTTCTTT. Its protein product is CASQEKTGVNTEAFF. This chain uses TRBV27 with TRBJ1-1, with TRBD1 matching over 7 bases. Germline CDR1 MNHEY, CDR2 SMNVEV (reference sequence). This CDR3 comprises 15 residues. Losses at the gene ends were 9 bases for V and 0 bases for J; bases not matched to a gene: 10.

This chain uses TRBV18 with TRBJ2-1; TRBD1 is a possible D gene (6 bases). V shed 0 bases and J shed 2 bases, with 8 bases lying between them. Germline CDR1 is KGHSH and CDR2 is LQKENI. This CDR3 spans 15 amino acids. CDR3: CASSPPGTPYNEQFF. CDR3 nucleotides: TGTGCCAGCTCACCACCAGGGACACCCTACAATGAGCAGTTCTTC.

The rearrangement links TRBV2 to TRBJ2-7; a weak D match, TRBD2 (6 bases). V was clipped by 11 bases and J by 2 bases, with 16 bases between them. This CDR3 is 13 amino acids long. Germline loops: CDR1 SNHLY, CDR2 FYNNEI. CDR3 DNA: TGTGCCGGCAATGCGGGGCTAGCCTACGAGCAGTACTTC. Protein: CAGNAGLAYEQYF.

The CDR3 here is CASSILAGRDTQYF. The CDR3 DNA follows: TGTGCCAGCAGCATACTAGCGGGGAGGGATACGCAGTATTTT. This sequence joins TRBV5-6 and TRBJ2-3; 10 bases match TRBD2. J gave up 6 bases and V 4 bases, and 5 bases lay outside the gene matches. Per germline, CDR1 SGHDT and CDR2 YYEEEE. The CDR3 runs to 14 residues.

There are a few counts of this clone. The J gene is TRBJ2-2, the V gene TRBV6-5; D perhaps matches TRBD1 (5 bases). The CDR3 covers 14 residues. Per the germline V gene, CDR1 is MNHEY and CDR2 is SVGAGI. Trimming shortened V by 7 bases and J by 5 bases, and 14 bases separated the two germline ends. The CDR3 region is CASTQGWGTGELFF. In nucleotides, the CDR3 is TGTGCCAGCACCCAGGGATGGGGAACCGGGGAGCTGTTTTTT.

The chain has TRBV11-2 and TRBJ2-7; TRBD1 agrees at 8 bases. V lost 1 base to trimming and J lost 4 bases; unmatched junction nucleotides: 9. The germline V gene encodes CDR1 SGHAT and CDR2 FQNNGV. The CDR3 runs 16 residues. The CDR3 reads CASSLVAGGIKYEQYF. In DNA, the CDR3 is TGTGCCAGCAGCTTAGTCGCAGGGGGCATTAAATACGAGCAGTACTTC.

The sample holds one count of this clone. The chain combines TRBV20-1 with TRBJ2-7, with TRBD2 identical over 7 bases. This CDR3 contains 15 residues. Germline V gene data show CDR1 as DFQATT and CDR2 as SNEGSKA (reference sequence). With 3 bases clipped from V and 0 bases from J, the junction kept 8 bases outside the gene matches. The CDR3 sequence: CSASDTAGNSYEQYF. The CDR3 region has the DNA TGCAGTGCTAGTGACACAGCGGGGAACTCCTACGAGCAGTACTTC.

CDR3 sequence reads: CASSQDSGQGYSPLHF. The CDR3 region has the DNA TGCGCCAGCAGCCAAGATTCGGGACAGGGGTATTCACCCCTCCACTTT. J is TRBJ1-6 and V is TRBV4-3; 10 bases line up with TRBD1. Germline CDR1 and CDR2: LGHNA and YSLEER. The CDR3 consists of 16 residues. With 0 bases clipped from V and 8 bases from J, the junction kept 4 bases outside the gene matches.

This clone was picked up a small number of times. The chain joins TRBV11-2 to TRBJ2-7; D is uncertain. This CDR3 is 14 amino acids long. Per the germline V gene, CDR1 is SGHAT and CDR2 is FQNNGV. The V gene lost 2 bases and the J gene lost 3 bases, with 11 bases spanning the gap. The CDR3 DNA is TGTGCCAGCAGCTTAAGCGTTGACGGCTACGAGCAGTACTTC. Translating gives CASSLSVDGYEQYF.

As DNA, the CDR3 is TGTGCCACCAGTGACCTTCAGGAGCAGTACTTC. Translation gives CATSDLQEQYF. The chain uses TRBV24-1 and TRBJ2-7; no reliable D call. V lost 4 bases, J lost 7 bases, and 7 bases lay in between. Per germline, CDR1 KGHDR and CDR2 SFDVKD. The CDR3 length is 11 residues.

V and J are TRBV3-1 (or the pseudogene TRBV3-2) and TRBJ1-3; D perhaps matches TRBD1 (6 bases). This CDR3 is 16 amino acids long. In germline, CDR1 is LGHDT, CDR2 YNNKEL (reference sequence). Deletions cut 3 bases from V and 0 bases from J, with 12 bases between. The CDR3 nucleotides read TGTGCCAGCAGCCATGGGACATCCCTCTCTGGAAACACCATATATTTT. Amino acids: CASSHGTSLSGNTIYF.

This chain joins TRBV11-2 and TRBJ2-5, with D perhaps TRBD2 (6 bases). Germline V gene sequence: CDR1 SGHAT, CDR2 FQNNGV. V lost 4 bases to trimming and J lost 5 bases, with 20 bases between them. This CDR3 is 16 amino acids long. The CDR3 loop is CASSSRAARRVETQYF. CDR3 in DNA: TGTGCCAGCAGCTCACGGGCGGCTAGGAGGGTGGAGACCCAGTACTTC.

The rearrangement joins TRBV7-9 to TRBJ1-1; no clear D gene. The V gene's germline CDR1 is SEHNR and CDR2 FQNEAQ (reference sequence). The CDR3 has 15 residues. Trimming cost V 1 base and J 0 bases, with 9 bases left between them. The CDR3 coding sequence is TGTGCCAGCAGCTTAGTAAAAGCGTTGAACACTGAAGCTTTCTTT. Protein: CASSLVKALNTEAFF. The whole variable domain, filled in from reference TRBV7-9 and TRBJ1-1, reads DTGVSQNPRHKITKRGQNVTFRCDPISEHNRLYWYRQTLGQGPEFLTYFQNEAQLEKSRLLSDRFSAERPKGSFSTLEIQRTEQGDSAMYLCASSLVKALNTEAFFGQGTRLTVV.

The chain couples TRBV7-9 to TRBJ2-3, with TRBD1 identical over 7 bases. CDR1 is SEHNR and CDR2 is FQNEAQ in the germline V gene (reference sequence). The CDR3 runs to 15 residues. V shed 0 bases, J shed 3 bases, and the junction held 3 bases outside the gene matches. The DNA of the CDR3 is TGTGCCAGCAGCTTAGCGCAGGGGGTAACAGATACGCAGTATTTT. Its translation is CASSLAQGVTDTQYF.

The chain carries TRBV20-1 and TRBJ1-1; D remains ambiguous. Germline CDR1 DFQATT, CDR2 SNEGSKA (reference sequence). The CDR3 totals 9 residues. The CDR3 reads CRAQAEAFF. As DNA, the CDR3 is TGCAGGGCTCAGGCTGAAGCTTTCTTT.